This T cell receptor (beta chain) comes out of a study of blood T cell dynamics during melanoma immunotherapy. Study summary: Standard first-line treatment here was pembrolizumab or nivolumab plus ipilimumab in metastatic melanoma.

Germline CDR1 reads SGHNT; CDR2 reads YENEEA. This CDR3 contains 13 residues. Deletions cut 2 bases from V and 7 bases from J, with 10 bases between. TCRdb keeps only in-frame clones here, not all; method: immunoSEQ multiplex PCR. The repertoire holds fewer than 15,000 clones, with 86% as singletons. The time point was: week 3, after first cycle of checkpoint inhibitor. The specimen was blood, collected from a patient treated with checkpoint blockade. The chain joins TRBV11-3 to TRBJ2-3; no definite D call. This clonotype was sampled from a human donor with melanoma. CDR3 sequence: CASSLSGPNTQYF. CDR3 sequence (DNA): TGTGCCAGCAGCTTATCTGGGCCGAATACGCAGTATTTT.